This entry is about one TCR beta chain. The antigen is undetermined. Time point specified: newly diagnosed GD, antithyroid drugs for less than 3 months. There was RNA extracted from PBMCs, and the TCR library was made from it. Library construction for TCR beta used iRepertoire HTBI primers and Arm-PCR of CDR3 regions. In the authors' methods: Looking across samples, the authors found 55 to 70 TRBV and some 13 TRBJ segments. TCRdb redid the calling of the multiplex PCR reads with MiXCR, one entry per CDR3 protein. What appears here as the V and J calls and clone size reflects TCRdb's work, not the paper's. The profile shows some 320,000 distinct CDR3 sequences, 18% of them singletons. The data derive from a study of regulatory T cells in long-lasting Graves disease. About the research overall: New Graves' disease cases had less than 3 months of antithyroid drugs.

Whole-study results and caveats: Public clonotype sharing was higher in persistent than newly diagnosed patients. Persistent disease preferred TRBV28, TRBJ1-2 and TRBJ2-5.

The CDR3 runs to 14 residues. Germline V lookup: CDR1 MNHEY, CDR2 SMNVEV (reference sequence). With V trimmed by 2 bases and J by 4 bases, 5 bases remained unmatched. This clonotype originated in a female donor with Graves disease. Specimen: peripheral blood mononuclear cells (PBMCs), collected at new diagnosis, from a patient treated with antithyroid drugs. The V and J genes are TRBV27 and TRBJ2-7; 7 bases fit TRBD1. The CDR3 sequence: CASSLVPTGYEQYF. For the CDR3, the DNA is TGTGCCAGCAGTTTAGTCCCGACAGGGTACGAGCAGTACTTC.